This TCR beta chain was sequenced in a study of beta chain features in type 1 diabetes. The entirety of the isolated RNA underwent reverse transcription, so expressed TCRB transcripts were sequenced. Measured with immunoSEQ multiplex PCR; TCRdb has only the in-frame clones, and not every one. The sample shows about 620,000 clones, about 14% of them seen only once. Only a few counts were recorded for this clone. The sample carries other DNA sequences with the same CDR3. This sequence originates from a man younger than 35 in good health. Sequencing was done on a sample of naive CD4+ T cells from blood.

Here the CDR3 reads CAWRNSGANVLTF. The CDR3 DNA reads TGTGCCTGGAGAAACTCTGGGGCCAACGTCCTGACTTTC. V gene TRBV30 combines with J gene TRBJ2-6; D gene uncertain. The CDR3 has 13 amino acids. V lost 3 bases and J lost 0, with 3 bases in between. In germline, CDR1 is GTSNPN, CDR2 SVGIG (reference sequence).